Below, one T cell receptor (beta chain) is given with its context. This clone was seen only once. The clone's antigen remains unknown. No per-base quality is available; no much larger clone lies one base away. This sample is drawn from a study of blood T cell repertoires in COVID-19 (dated by TCRdb to 2018 to 2020). Study-level background: The collaborator samples originated in the United States, Italy and Spain and spanned the acute and convalescent phases of COVID-19. Deeply sampled blood TCRbeta repertoires from subjects exposed to, actively infected with, or recovered from COVID-19 were included in the dataset. Where available, HLA class I and class II types were obtained from metadata supplied by the sample provider rather than from assay-based typing. The repertoires were released in a freely available public database meant as a resource for research on the immune response to SARS-CoV-2. The prospective study material was composed of cDNA or gDNA derived from T cells, B-cell-depleted T cells, or PBMCs. Nearly every sample came with metadata listing a de-identified subject ID, COVID-19 status, age in years and sex. The samples were drawn from two sources: the first 160 participants of the ongoing ImmuneRACE study, and 950 to 1,500 subjects contributed by 6 global collaborators. Overall study results and their limits: The quantity of clinical and demographic metadata differed by source and by participant and was supplied without curation.

Whole blood was collected in K2EDTA tubes by collaborating institutions according to the institutions' own protocols. For TCRbeta analysis, collaborators shipped samples as frozen whole blood, isolated PBMCs, or DNA extracted from either of those sample types. The immunoSEQ Assay, a bias-controlled multiplex PCR, was used to amplify TCRbeta CDR3 regions from genomic DNA. The paper's data handling went like this. The number of nucleated cells in each sample was estimated by amplification of reference gene primers within the assay. Sequence reads were collapsed and filtered to measure the absolute abundance of every unique TCRbeta CDR3 rearrangement. Productive Simpson clonality was computed per sample as the square root of Simpson's diversity index over productive rearrangements. TCRdb's version of the immuneACCESS table is confined to in-frame rearrangements and falls short of the full clone set. An unresolved V gene accounts for under half of the shortfall where checked; the remainder is of unknown origin. The V and J calls and the clone size are those of that table, but D and trimming were determined from the DNA. The sample table holds approximately 130,000 clones, of which roughly 84% were seen once. The ten largest make up under 5% of the sample.

Per the germline V gene, MNHEY is the CDR1 and SVGAGI is the CDR2. Trimming removed 7 bases from V and 0 bases from J, leaving 7 bases between the germline ends. The CDR3 runs 12 residues from the cysteine to the phenylalanine. Only CDR3 DNA is held: 36 bases, read in frame from base 1. Sequenced sample: peripheral blood. The chain couples TRBV6-5 to TRBJ2-7; no confident D gene assignment can be made. The TCR comes from a man aged 55 to 70 with acute or convalescent COVID-19. This receptor carries the CDR3 CASTPVSYEQYF. In nucleotide form, the sequence is TGTGCCAGCACACCGGTCTCCTACGAGCAGTACTTC.